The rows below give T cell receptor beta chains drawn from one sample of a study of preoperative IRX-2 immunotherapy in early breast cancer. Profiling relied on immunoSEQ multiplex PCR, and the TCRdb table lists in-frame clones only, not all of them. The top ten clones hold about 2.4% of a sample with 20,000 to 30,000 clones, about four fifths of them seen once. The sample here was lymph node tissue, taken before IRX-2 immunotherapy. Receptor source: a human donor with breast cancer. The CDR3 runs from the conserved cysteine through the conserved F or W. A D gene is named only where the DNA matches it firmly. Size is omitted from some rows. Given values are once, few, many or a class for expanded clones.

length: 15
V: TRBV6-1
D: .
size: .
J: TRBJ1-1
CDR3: CASSEGGRPNTEAFF
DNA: TGTGCCAGCAGTGAAGGGGGACGGCCGAACACTGAAGCTTTCTTT

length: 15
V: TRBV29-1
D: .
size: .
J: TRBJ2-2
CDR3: CSVATQGGGTGELFF
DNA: TGCAGCGTCGCTACACAGGGTGGAGGCACCGGGGAGCTGTTTTTT

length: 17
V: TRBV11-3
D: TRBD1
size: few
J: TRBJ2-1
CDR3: CASSSPPGQGRYNEQFF
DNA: TGTGCCAGCAGCTCCCCGCCGGGACAGGGGCGCTACAATGAGCAGTTCTTC

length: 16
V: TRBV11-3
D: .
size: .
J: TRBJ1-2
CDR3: CASSLPRSGLNYGYTF
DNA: TGTGCCAGCAGCTTACCTCGGTCCGGACTTAACTATGGCTACACCTTC

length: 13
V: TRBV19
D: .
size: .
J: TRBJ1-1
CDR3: CASSLGMLAEAFF
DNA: TGTGCCAGTAGCCTTGGGATGCTGGCTGAAGCTTTCTTT

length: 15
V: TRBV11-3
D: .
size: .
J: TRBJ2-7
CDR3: CASSLGPLGGRSTYF
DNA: TGTGCCAGCAGCTTAGGTCCCCTCGGGGGTCGAAGTACGTACTTC

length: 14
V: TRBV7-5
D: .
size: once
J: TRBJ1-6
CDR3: CASSSRVYNSPLHF
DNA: TGTGCCAGCAGCTCCAGGGTCTATAATTCACCCCTCCACTTT

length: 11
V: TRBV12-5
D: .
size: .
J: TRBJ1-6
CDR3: CASGQNSPLHF
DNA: TGTGCCAGCGGACAAAACTCACCCCTCCACTTT

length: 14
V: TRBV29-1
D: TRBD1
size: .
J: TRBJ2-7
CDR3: CSVLGQGAGTEQYF
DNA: TGCAGCGTTTTAGGACAGGGTGCAGGCACCGAGCAGTACTTC

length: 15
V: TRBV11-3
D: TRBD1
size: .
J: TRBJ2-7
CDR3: CASSSRRGQAGEQYF
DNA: TGTGCCAGCAGCTCGAGACGAGGACAGGCTGGGGAGCAGTACTTC

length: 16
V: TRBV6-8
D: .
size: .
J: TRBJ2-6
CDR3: CASSRTGISGANVLTF
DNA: TGTGCCAGCAGCCGCACCGGGATTTCTGGGGCCAACGTCCTGACTTTC

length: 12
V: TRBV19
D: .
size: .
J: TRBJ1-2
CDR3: CASSGPGPAGTF
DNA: TGTGCCAGTTCAGGCCCGGGGCCGGCGGGCACCTTC

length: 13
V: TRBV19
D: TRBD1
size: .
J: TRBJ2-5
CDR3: CASSAGQGETQYF
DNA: TGTGCCAGTAGTGCAGGACAGGGTGAGACCCAGTACTTC